This T cell receptor (beta chain) originates from a study of cytomegalovirus exposure and HLA in healthy donors. Study-level findings and limits: Associated with cytomegalovirus, according to the listing, were 150 to 200 TCR beta chains.

The protocol was immunoSEQ multiplex PCR, while the TCRdb copy is restricted to in-frame clones and leaves out a portion. Among 120,000 or so clones listed, 80% to 90% were seen once. Points on this clone: Its antigen is still unknown.

The germline V gene encodes CDR1 PRHDT and CDR2 FYEKMQ (reference sequence). The ends lost 1 base at V and 7 bases at J; junction bases unmatched: 4. The CDR3 contains 16 residues. The clonotype was recovered from a woman between 18 and 29 years old in good health and CMV-seronegative. Sequenced: PBMCs. J is TRBJ2-1 and V is TRBV13, with TRBD2 matching over 13 bases. The CDR3 coding sequence is TGTGCCAGCAGCTTAGAAGGACTAGCGGGAGTTAATGAGCAGTTCTTC. Translation gives CASSLEGLAGVNEQFF.